This T cell receptor beta chain emerged from a study of CD8+ T cells in alopecia areata. CDR3 length: 16 amino acids. Germline CDR1 NSQYPW, CDR2 LRSPGD (reference sequence). The ends were cut back, 4 bases at V and 0 bases at J, with 12 bases in the middle. Isolated RNA was reverse transcribed into cDNA used as the sequencing template. Method: immunoSEQ multiplex PCR; TCRdb's copy keeps in-frame clones and lacks some. The repertoire consists of around 100,000 clones, none detected only once. This clone was seen a handful of times. The gene symbols are mouse symbols. The read ends 4 residues shy of where the CDR3 ends; the end is completed using the germline J gene.

V gene TRBV1 combines with J gene TRBJ2-2; possibly TRBD1 for D (6 bases). This clonotype was sampled from a C3H/HeJ mouse with alopecia areata. The strain's MHC: H2-k. The sample was lesional skin. This CDR3 is CTCSDRDNPNTGQLYF. Partial CDR3 DNA: TGCACCTGCAGTGACCGGGACAATCCAAACACCGGG. The full variable domain, in which reference TRBV1 and TRBJ2-2 provide the parts outside the CDR3, is VTLLEQNPRWRLVPRGQAVNLRCILKNSQYPWMSWYQQDLQKQLQWLFTLRSPGDKEVKSLPGADYLATRVTDTELRLQVANMSQGRTLYCTCSDRDNPNTGQLYFGEGSKLTVL.